These T cell receptor beta chains were read from a single sample in a study of T cells after yellow fever vaccination. Via MiXCR, TCRdb re-called the 5' RACE reads, giving one row per CDR3 protein. The sample records 500,000 to 650,000 distinct CDR3 sequences, about a sixth being singletons. This specimen was PBMCs, taken 5 to 6 days after the first yellow fever vaccination. The receptors shown here come from a man between 18 and 35 years old who received the YFV17D yellow fever vaccine. CDR3s include the opening cysteine and the closing phenylalanine or tryptophan. D genes are given only for firm matches. Clone size is given for some rows only: seen once, a few or many times, or a class if the clone is expanded.

v_gene	abundance	j_gene	d_gene	CDR3nt	CDR3aa
TRBV20-1	NA	TRBJ2-5	TRBD1	TGCAGTGCGCAATCCGGGACAGCCACCCAAGAGACCCAGTACTTC	CSAQSGTATQETQYF
TRBV2	few	TRBJ2-6	TRBD1	TGTGCCAGCAGTGCTACAGGGGTTGGGGCCAACGTCCTGACTTTC	CASSATGVGANVLTF
TRBV5-1	NA	TRBJ1-1	NA	TGCGCCAGCAGGTCCTCCAGCCCGAACACTGAAGCTTTCTTT	CASRSSSPNTEAFF
TRBV5-1	NA	TRBJ1-1	TRBD1	TGCGCCAGCAGCTCGGTGCCAGGGGGACGGTACACTGAAGCTTTCTTT	CASSSVPGGRYTEAFF
TRBV6-5	few	TRBJ1-1	TRBD1	TGTGCCAGCAGTTACGGCGCGACAGGGGTCAGAACTGAAGCTTTCTTT	CASSYGATGVRTEAFF
TRBV7-9	few	TRBJ1-2	NA	TGTGCCAGCAGCCGTTCGACCCTCTACACCTTC	CASSRSTLYTF
TRBV5-1	NA	TRBJ1-5	NA	TGCGCCAGCAGCGGCCAACGGGGGAAAGGGGGTCAGCCCCAGCATTTT	CASSGQRGKGGQPQHF
TRBV7-2	NA	TRBJ1-1	NA	TGTGCCAGCAGCTTACTGGTAAGGATGAACACTGAAGCTTTCTTT	CASSLLVRMNTEAFF
TRBV20-1	NA	TRBJ2-3	TRBD2	TGCAGTGTTAACCCCCGGGGGGTTAGCACAGATACGCAGTATTTT	CSVNPRGVSTDTQYF
TRBV11-2	NA	TRBJ1-1	TRBD1	TGTGCCAGCAGCTCACCCGGGACAGGGCTGAACACTGAAGCTTTCTTT	CASSSPGTGLNTEAFF
TRBV29-1	few	TRBJ1-1	TRBD1	TGCAGCGGCGGACAGGGGGGGAACACTGAAGCTTTCTTT	CSGGQGGNTEAFF
TRBV6-5	NA	TRBJ1-1	TRBD1	TGTGCCAGCAGTTCACAGGGGGCAATGACTGAAGCTTTCTTT	CASSSQGAMTEAFF
TRBV18	few	TRBJ2-3	TRBD1	TGTGCCAGCTCACGTTCGACAGGGGGCGCGGATACGCAGTATTTT	CASSRSTGGADTQYF
TRBV29-1	few	TRBJ1-3	NA	TGCAGCGTTTGGGGATCCGGAAACACCATATATTTT	CSVWGSGNTIYF
TRBV5-1	few	TRBJ1-2	TRBD1	TGCGCCAGCAGCTTGTCCGGGACAGACTATGGCTACACCTTC	CASSLSGTDYGYTF
TRBV6-1	NA	TRBJ2-3	TRBD2	TGTGCCAGCAACCGACTAGCGGGGTCAGATATAGATACGCAGTATTTT	CASNRLAGSDIDTQYF
TRBV7-2	many	TRBJ1-2	NA	TGTGCCAGCAGCTTATTAGTCAGGAACTATGGCTACACCTTC	CASSLLVRNYGYTF
TRBV5-1	NA	TRBJ1-3	NA	TGCGCCAGCAGCGTGGATGTCAGGGGTTCTGGAAACACCATATATTTT	CASSVDVRGSGNTIYF
TRBV7-2	NA	TRBJ2-3	NA	TGTGCCAGCAGCTTGCCCCCGAGGGCTGGTGGCACAGATACGCAGTATTTT	CASSLPPRAGGTDTQYF
TRBV6-2/TRBV6-3	NA	TRBJ2-7	NA	TGTGCCAGCAGTTCTGCCGGGACCCCTCGAGGCGAGCAGTACTTC	CASSSAGTPRGEQYF
TRBV12-3/TRBV12-4	NA	TRBJ2-5	NA	TGTGCCAGCAGTGGGTTGGGGAGGGAGACCCAGTACTTC	CASSGLGRETQYF
TRBV6-2/TRBV6-3	NA	TRBJ1-4	NA	TGTGCCAGCACTCGCGACCTAGCTGAAAAACTGTTTTTT	CASTRDLAEKLFF
TRBV12-3/TRBV12-4	NA	TRBJ1-2	TRBD1	TGTGCCAGCAGGCCGACAGGGCCCTATGGCTACACCTTC	CASRPTGPYGYTF
TRBV28	NA	TRBJ1-2	NA	TGTGCCAGCACCCGCTGGTGGGTCGGGAACTATGGCTACACCTTC	CASTRWWVGNYGYTF
TRBV6-5	few	TRBJ2-5	NA	TGTGCCAGCAGTTACGGCCCCGGGGATTCGGGAGAGACCCAGTACTTC	CASSYGPGDSGETQYF
TRBV4-3	NA	TRBJ2-1	NA	TGCGCCAGCAGCCAAGACCAGTCCTACAATGAGCAGTTCTTC	CASSQDQSYNEQFF
TRBV7-9	many	TRBJ2-1	NA	TGTGCCAGCAGCTTAGTAGGGGGGCGCTCCTACAATGAGCAGTTCTTC	CASSLVGGRSYNEQFF
TRBV12-3/TRBV12-4	NA	TRBJ2-3	TRBD2	TGTGCCAGCAGTCGTCCCGGGACTAGCGACAGAACAGATACGCAGTATTTT	CASSRPGTSDRTDTQYF
TRBV7-2	few	TRBJ1-4	NA	TGTGCCAGCAGCTTAAAAAAGGGGACAACTGAAAAACTGTTTTTT	CASSLKKGTTEKLFF
TRBV5-1	few	TRBJ2-1	TRBD2	TGCGCCAGCAGCTTGGGCGGGGGGGAAGTCCATGAGCAGTTCTTC	CASSLGGGEVHEQFF
TRBV25-1	NA	TRBJ1-1	NA	TGTGCCAGCACTGGAGGGGCAGTTATGAACACTGAAGCTTTCTTT	CASTGGAVMNTEAFF